These T cell receptor beta chains were read from a single sample in a study of tumor-infiltrating lymphocytes in primary liver carcinoma. TCRdb re-derived calls from the multiplex PCR reads in MiXCR, one entry per CDR3 protein. The data show fewer than 200,000 distinct CDR3 sequences, just under 85% seen once. Sequencing used tumor tissue from primary liver carcinoma. The receptors were sampled from a man aged 35-49 years with primary liver carcinoma and hepatitis B virus infection. Both conserved end residues are trimmed from each CDR3. Each record gives: D gene, V gene, CDR3 protein. A D gene is named only where the DNA matches it firmly.

d_gene: .; v_gene: TRBV5-6; CDR3aa: ASSLDLSSYKQY
d_gene: .; v_gene: TRBV5-1; CDR3aa: VSSLLSDYGYT
d_gene: .; v_gene: TRBV11-2; CDR3aa: ASSLERGGMFYNEQS
d_gene: TRBD2; v_gene: TRBV4-1; CDR3aa: ASSQETSGNLRSYNEQF
d_gene: TRBD1; v_gene: TRBV4-3; CDR3aa: ASSSRDRRRNSPLH
d_gene: .; v_gene: TRBV30; CDR3aa: AWSVPAHGYQPQL
d_gene: TRBD1; v_gene: TRBV29-1; CDR3aa: SVVTGSKSQPQQ
d_gene: .; v_gene: TRBV4-2; CDR3aa: ASSQGRGPYEQY
d_gene: .; v_gene: TRBV6-5; CDR3aa: ASNPGTSGSYNERF
d_gene: TRBD2; v_gene: TRBV6-1; CDR3aa: ASTPLERTSGCNEQF
d_gene: .; v_gene: TRBV6-1; CDR3aa: VSSSRGSYNDQF
d_gene: TRBD2; v_gene: TRBV6-6; CDR3aa: ASSQSGGLVYEQY
d_gene: .; v_gene: TRBV6-1; CDR3aa: AIASGYTNTQY
d_gene: TRBD2; v_gene: TRBV20-1; CDR3aa: NARDRARRAGGSYEQY
d_gene: .; v_gene: TRBV6-5; CDR3aa: ASSYSWSRGSTGELF
d_gene: .; v_gene: TRBV6-6; CDR3aa: ASSFSDPERTNEKLF
d_gene: .; v_gene: TRBV18; CDR3aa: ASSPTDTQY
d_gene: .; v_gene: TRBV6-1; CDR3aa: ASSIDQRIGEQY
d_gene: .; v_gene: TRBV24-1; CDR3aa: ATSDGVGAF
d_gene: .; v_gene: TRBV29-1; CDR3aa: SDVNAPGEKY
d_gene: .; v_gene: TRBV5-4; CDR3aa: ARSPAQVGDTQY
d_gene: .; v_gene: TRBV11-2; CDR3aa: VSSPDSGELF
d_gene: .; v_gene: TRBV7-9; CDR3aa: ASSLSPRGAYGYT
d_gene: TRBD2; v_gene: TRBV29-1; CDR3aa: SSLTSNHVQY
d_gene: .; v_gene: TRBV28; CDR3aa: ASWLRVDNEQF
d_gene: TRBD2; v_gene: TRBV30; CDR3aa: AWSVWRLARLNEQF
d_gene: .; v_gene: TRBV4-1; CDR3aa: ANSHARTGRSGANILT
d_gene: .; v_gene: TRBV29-1; CDR3aa: SVALYETYNEQS
d_gene: TRBD2; v_gene: TRBV6-1; CDR3aa: ASTLGGGAYEQY
d_gene: .; v_gene: TRBV5-1; CDR3aa: ASSFGGLSRNLPLH
d_gene: .; v_gene: TRBV5-5; CDR3aa: ASNYRENTEAF
d_gene: TRBD1; v_gene: TRBV29-1; CDR3aa: SGGQEGYHNTKAF
d_gene: .; v_gene: TRBV5-4; CDR3aa: ASSSSQEGNDQY
d_gene: .; v_gene: TRBV11-3; CDR3aa: ASSLDMRVARSQH
d_gene: .; v_gene: TRBV4-2; CDR3aa: ASSHESCGNYNEQF
d_gene: .; v_gene: TRBV11-2; CDR3aa: ASSLVGVTGSVQPQH
d_gene: .; v_gene: TRBV12-3/TRBV12-4; CDR3aa: ASSLDQYNSPLH
d_gene: .; v_gene: TRBV29-1; CDR3aa: SAPREETGELF
d_gene: TRBD2; v_gene: TRBV11-2; CDR3aa: AISFGILLAGGRGETQY
d_gene: .; v_gene: TRBV10-3; CDR3aa: AISTHGLNSEAF
d_gene: .; v_gene: TRBV29-1; CDR3aa: SVTGRSGSGRAQY
d_gene: TRBD2; v_gene: TRBV12-3/TRBV12-4; CDR3aa: ARSPSGSTDTQY
d_gene: TRBD1; v_gene: TRBV6-5; CDR3aa: ASRGTGEYDQY
d_gene: .; v_gene: TRBV5-5; CDR3aa: ASSLWREGEKLF
d_gene: .; v_gene: TRBV6-1; CDR3aa: GSSEVMETGNEQY
d_gene: .; v_gene: TRBV25-1; CDR3aa: ASSVIGGTEKLF